A selection of T cell receptor beta chains follows, all from one sample in a study of CD8+CD57+ T cells in acquired aplastic anemia. MiXCR was run by TCRdb on the reads, yielding one entry per CDR3 protein. This table holds 150,000 to 200,000 distinct CDR3 sequences, roughly 43% found once. Sequenced sample: sorted CD4+, CD8+, or CD8+CD57+ T cells (not recorded which) from PBMCs. The receptors originated from a human donor with aplastic anemia. The CDR3 runs from the conserved cysteine through the conserved F or W. D genes are given only for firm matches. Some rows mark clone size as missing; the rest say once, few, many or name a class of expanded clone.

TRBJ2-5 - TRBV11-2 - CASSLIQGRETQYF TGTGCCAGCAGCTTAATACAGGGAAGGGAGACCCAGTACTTC
TRBJ1-5 once TRBV19 - CASTLGWGPPLGNQPQHF TGTGCCAGTACCCTGGGGTGGGGCCCCCCCCTAGGGAATCAGCCCCAGCATTTT
TRBJ2-2 - TRBV7-9 - CASTGTLDGELFF TGTGCCAGCACGGGGACCCTTGACGGGGAGCTGTTTTTT
TRBJ1-6 many TRBV7-2 - CASSLQDSPLHF TGTGCCAGCAGCCTACAGGATTCACCCCTCCACTTT
TRBJ2-1 - TRBV29-1 TRBD2 CSVGPASGGVNEQFF TGCAGCGTTGGACCGGCTAGCGGGGGTGTCAATGAGCAGTTCTTC
TRBJ2-2 many TRBV12-3/TRBV12-4 TRBD2 CASSPGLAPGELFF TGTGCCAGCAGTCCAGGACTAGCGCCCGGGGAGCTGTTTTTT
TRBJ1-4 many TRBV7-9 TRBD1 CASSPGQGQSHYEKLFF TGTGCCAGCAGCCCTGGACAGGGCCAATCCCACTATGAAAAACTGTTTTTT
TRBJ2-7 - TRBV7-9 - CASTGGGPGRYEQYF TGTGCCAGCACCGGCGGCGGCCCCGGGAGATACGAGCAGTACTTC
TRBJ2-1 - TRBV24-1 TRBD1 CATATGGNEQFF TGTGCCACCGCAACAGGGGGGAATGAGCAGTTCTTC
TRBJ1-1 many TRBV7-2 TRBD1 CASSQGDRRNTEAFF TGTGCCAGCAGCCAAGGGGACAGACGGAACACTGAAGCTTTCTTT
TRBJ2-3 many TRBV11-2 - CASGPGSTQYF TGTGCCAGCGGCCCGGGGAGTACGCAGTATTTT
TRBJ1-4 many TRBV5-4 - CASSLRGGEKLFF TGTGCCAGCAGCTTGCGGGGCGGTGAAAAACTGTTTTTT
TRBJ2-5 - TRBV15 - CATSRDGQGRQYF TGTGCCACCAGCAGAGATGGGCAGGGCCGACAGTACTTC